This T cell receptor (beta chain) was found in a study of blood T cell repertoires in COVID-19. Study details: Sites in the United States, Italy and Spain provided acute and convalescent COVID-19 samples.

Trimming cost V 0 bases and J 4 bases, with 14 bases left between them. The germline V gene has CDR1 SEHNR and CDR2 FQNEAQ (reference sequence). This CDR3 spans 16 amino acids. In the source study's methods: Estimates of nucleated cell counts were drawn from the amplification of reference gene primers. TCRdb keeps only in-frame clones here, not all; method: immunoSEQ multiplex PCR. That table is the source of V, J and clone size, and D and trimming were worked out from the DNA. The data hold around 170,000 clones, with about 86% observed a single time. The clonotype was recovered from a man younger than 45 with active or convalescent COVID-19. J is TRBJ2-3 and V is TRBV7-9, with TRBD2 as a possible D gene (6 bases). The specimen was peripheral blood. CDR3 loop: CASSLATASVADTQYF. CDR3 bases: TGTGCCAGCAGCTTAGCGACGGCTAGCGTTGCAGATACGCAGTATTTT.